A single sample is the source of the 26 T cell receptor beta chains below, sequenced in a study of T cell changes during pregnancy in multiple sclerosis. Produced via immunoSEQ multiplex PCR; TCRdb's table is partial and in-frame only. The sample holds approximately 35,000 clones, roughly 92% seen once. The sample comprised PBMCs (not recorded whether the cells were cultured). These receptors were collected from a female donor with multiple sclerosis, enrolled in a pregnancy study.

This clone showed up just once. CDR3 loop: CASSEFPQGGETQYF. The CDR3 DNA reads as TGTGCCAGCAGTGAATTTCCGCAGGGAGGAGAGACCCAGTACTTC. The chain has TRBV25-1 and TRBJ2-5, with a tentative D call TRBD2 (6 bases). The CDR3 is 15 amino acids. In germline, CDR1 is MGHDK, CDR2 SYGVNS. V gave up 1 base and J gave up 4 bases, with 13 bases separating them.

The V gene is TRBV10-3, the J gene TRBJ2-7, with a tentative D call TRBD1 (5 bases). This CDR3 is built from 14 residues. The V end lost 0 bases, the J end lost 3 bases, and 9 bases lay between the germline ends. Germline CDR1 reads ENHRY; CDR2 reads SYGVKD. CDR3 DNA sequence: TGTGCCATCAGTGAGTCCGGGCAGGGCTACGAGCAGTACTTC. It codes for CAISESGQGYEQYF.

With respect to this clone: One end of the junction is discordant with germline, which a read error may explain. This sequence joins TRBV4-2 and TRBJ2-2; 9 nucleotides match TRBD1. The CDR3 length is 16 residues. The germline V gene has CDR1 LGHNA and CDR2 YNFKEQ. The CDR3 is CASSPRGQGNPGELFF. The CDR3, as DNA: TGTGCCAGCAGCCCTCGAGGACAGGGGAACCCCGGGGAGCTGTTTTTT.

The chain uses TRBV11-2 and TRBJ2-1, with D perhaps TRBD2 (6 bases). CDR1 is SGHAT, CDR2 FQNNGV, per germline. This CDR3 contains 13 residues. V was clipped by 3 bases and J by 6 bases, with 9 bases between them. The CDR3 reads CASSLRGGNEQFF. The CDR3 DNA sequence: TGTGCCAGCAGCTTGCGGGGAGGCAATGAGCAGTTCTTC.

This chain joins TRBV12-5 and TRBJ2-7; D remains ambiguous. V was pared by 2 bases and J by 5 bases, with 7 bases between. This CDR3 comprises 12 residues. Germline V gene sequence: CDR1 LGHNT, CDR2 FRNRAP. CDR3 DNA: TGTGCTAGTGGTTTGACCCCTCACGAGCAGTACTTC. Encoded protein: CASGLTPHEQYF.

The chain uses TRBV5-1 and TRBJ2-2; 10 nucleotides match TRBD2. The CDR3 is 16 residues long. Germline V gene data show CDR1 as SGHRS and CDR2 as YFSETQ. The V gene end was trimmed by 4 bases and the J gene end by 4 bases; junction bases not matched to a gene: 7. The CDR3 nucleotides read TGCGCCAGCAGCCCGGGACTAGCGAGAGTCACCGGGGAGCTGTTTTTT. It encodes CASSPGLARVTGELFF.

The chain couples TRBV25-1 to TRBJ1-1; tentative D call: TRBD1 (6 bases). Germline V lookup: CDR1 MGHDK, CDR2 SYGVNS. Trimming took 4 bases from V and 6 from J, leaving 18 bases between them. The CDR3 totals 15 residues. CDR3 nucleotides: TGTGCCAGCAGTGCAAAAGGTCAGGGGCGGGCTGAAGCTTTCTTT. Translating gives CASSAKGQGRAEAFF.

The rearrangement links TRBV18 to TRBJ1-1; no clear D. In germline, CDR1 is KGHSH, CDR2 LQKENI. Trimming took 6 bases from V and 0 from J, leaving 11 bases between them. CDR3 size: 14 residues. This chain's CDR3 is CASSGSGVNTEAFF. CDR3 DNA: TGTGCCAGCTCCGGTTCAGGTGTGAACACTGAAGCTTTCTTT.

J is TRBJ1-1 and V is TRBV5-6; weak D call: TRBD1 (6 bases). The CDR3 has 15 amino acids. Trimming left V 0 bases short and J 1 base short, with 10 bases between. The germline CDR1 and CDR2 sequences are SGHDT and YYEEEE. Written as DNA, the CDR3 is TGTGCCAGCAGCTTGGCCGAACAGGGGAACACTGAAGCTTTCTTT. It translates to CASSLAEQGNTEAFF.

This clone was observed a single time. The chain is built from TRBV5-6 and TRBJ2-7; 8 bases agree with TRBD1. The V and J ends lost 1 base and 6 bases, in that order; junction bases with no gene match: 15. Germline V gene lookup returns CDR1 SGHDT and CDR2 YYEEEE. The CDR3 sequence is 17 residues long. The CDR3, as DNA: TGTGCCAGCAGCTTGTACACCGGGACAGGTCTATTTAGCGAGCAGTACTTC. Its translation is CASSLYTGTGLFSEQYF.

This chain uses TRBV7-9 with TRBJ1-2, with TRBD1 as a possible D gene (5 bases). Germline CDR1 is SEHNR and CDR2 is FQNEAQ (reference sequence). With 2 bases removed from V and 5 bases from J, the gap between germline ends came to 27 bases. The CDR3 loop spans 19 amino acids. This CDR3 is CASSLYYLGTGLWWYGYTF. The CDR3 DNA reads TGTGCCAGCAGCTTATACTATCTCGGGACGGGGCTCTGGTGGTATGGCTACACCTTC.

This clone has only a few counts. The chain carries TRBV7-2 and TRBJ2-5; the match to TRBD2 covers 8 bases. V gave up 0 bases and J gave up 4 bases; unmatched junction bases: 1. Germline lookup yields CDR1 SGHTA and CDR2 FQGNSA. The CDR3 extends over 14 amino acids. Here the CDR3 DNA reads TGTGCCAGCAGCTTAGCGCGGGAGGTAGAGACCCAGTACTTC. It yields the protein CASSLAREVETQYF.

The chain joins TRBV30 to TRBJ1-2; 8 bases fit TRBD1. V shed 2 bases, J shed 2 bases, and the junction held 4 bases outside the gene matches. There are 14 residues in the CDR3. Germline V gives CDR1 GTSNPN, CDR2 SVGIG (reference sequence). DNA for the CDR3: TGTGCCTGGAGTTGGACAGGGATGAACTATGGCTACACCTTC. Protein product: CAWSWTGMNYGYTF.

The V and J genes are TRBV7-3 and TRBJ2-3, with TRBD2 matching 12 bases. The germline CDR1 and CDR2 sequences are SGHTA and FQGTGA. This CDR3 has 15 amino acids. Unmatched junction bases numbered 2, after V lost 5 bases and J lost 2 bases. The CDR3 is CASSRTSGATDTQYF. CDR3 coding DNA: TGTGCCAGCAGCCGGACTAGCGGGGCCACAGATACGCAGTATTTT.

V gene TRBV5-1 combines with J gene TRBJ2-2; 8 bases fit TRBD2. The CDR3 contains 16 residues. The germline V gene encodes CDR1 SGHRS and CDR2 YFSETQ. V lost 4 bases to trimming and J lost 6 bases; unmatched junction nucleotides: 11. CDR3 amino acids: CASSIGTSLSAGELFF. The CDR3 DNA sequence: TGCGCCAGCAGCATTGGGACTAGTTTATCGGCCGGGGAGCTGTTTTTT.

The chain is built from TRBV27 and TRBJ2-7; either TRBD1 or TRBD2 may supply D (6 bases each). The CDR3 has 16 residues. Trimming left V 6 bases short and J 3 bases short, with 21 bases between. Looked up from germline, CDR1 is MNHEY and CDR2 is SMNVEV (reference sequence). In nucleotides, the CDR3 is TGTGCCAGCAGCCCTAGTACCGGGGGCCTCTTCTACGAGCAGTACTTC. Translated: CASSPSTGGLFYEQYF.

CDR3 coding DNA: TGTGCCAGCAGCTTAGGGGGAGGCGATGAAGCTTTCTTT. It is translated as CASSLGGGDEAFF. This chain joins TRBV7-9 and TRBJ1-1; unclear D gene. This CDR3 comprises 13 residues. Trimming stripped 1 base from V and 7 bases from J, with 10 bases between. CDR1 and CDR2 (germline): SEHNR, FQNEAQ (reference sequence). Using reference TRBV7-9 and TRBJ1-1 for the parts outside the CDR3, the full variable domain is DTGVSQNPRHKITKRGQNVTFRCDPISEHNRLYWYRQTLGQGPEFLTYFQNEAQLEKSRLLSDRFSAERPKGSFSTLEIQRTEQGDSAMYLCASSLGGGDEAFFGQGTRLTVV.

The CDR3 spells CASSLGTFSTDTQYF. DNA of the CDR3: TGTGCCAGCAGTCTCGGGACTTTCAGCACAGATACGCAGTATTTT. The rearrangement links TRBV28 to TRBJ2-3, with D possibly TRBD2 on 6 matching bases. The CDR3 is 15 residues long. From germline, CDR1 is MDHEN and CDR2 SYDVKM. V dropped 5 bases and J dropped 0 bases, with 12 bases sitting between them.

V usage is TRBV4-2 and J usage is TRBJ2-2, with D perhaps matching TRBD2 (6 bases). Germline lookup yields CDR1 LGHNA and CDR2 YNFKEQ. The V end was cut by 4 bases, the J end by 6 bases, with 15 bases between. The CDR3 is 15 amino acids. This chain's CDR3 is CASSLPRGTAGELFF. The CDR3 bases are TGTGCCAGCAGCCTTCCCCGGGGGACCGCCGGGGAGCTGTTTTTT.

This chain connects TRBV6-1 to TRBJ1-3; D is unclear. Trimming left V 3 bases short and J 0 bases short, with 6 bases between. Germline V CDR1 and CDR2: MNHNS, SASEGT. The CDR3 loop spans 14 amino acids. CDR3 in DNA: TGTGCCAGCAGTGACGTAAACTCTGGAAACACCATATATTTT. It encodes CASSDVNSGNTIYF.

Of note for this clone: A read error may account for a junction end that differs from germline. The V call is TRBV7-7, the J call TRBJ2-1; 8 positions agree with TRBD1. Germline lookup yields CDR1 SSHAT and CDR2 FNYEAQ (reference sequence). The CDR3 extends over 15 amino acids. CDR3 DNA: TGTGCTAGCAGCTCCGGACAGGGTGGTAACAATGAGCAGTTCTTC. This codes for CASSSGQGGNNEQFF.

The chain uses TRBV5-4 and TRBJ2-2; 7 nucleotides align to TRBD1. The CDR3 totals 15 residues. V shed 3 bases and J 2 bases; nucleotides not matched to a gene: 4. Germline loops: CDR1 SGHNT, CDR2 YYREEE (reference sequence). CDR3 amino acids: CASSWDSGNTGELFF. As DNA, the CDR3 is TGTGCCAGCAGCTGGGACAGTGGTAACACCGGGGAGCTGTTTTTT.

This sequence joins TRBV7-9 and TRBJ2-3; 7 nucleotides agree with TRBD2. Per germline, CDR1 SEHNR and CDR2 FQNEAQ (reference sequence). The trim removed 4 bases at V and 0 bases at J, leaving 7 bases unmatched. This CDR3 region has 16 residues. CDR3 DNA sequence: TGTGCCAGCAGCTCCGTGGCGGGAGCCAGCACAGATACGCAGTATTTT. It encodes CASSSVAGASTDTQYF.

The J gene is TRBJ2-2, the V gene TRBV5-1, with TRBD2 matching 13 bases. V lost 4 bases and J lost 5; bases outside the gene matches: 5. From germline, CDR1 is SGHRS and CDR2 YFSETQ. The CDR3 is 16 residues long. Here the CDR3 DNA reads TGCGCCAGCAGCCTACTGACTAGCGGGGGGACCGGGGAGCTGTTTTTT. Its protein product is CASSLLTSGGTGELFF.

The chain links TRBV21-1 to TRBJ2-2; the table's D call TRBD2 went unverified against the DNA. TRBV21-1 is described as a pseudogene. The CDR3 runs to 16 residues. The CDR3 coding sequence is TGTGCCAGCAGCAAAGTTCGTGGCGGGAACACCGGGGAGCTGTTTTTT. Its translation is CASSKVRGGNTGELFF.

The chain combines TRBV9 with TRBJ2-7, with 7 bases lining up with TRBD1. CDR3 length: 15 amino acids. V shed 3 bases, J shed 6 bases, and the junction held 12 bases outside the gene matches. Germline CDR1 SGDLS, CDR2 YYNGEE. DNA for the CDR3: TGTGCCAGCAGCGGAGGACAGGCCCCGCTTAGCGAGCAGTACTTC. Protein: CASSGGQAPLSEQYF.